This TCR beta chain was captured by sequencing in a study of T cell repertoires in aging, cancer and after chemotherapy. Study context: Six age groups, ranging from 30 or younger to 70 or older, included the donors. Pre- and post-chemotherapy samples were paired from glioblastoma patients treated with temozolomide-based therapy. The study's findings and limits: These repertoire data do not allow conclusions about immunological memory after chemotherapy.

TCR beta rearrangements were amplified from peripheral blood genomic DNA. The CDR3 has 14 amino acids. CDR1 is SEHNR and CDR2 is FQNEAQ in the germline V gene (reference sequence). V was cut by 5 bases and J by 2 bases, with 11 bases left in between. Multiplex touch-down PCR with TRB-A/B primers amplified rearranged V-D-J TRB sequences. TCRdb re-called the multiplex PCR reads with MiXCR, one entry per CDR3 protein. The data contain 2,000 to 3,000 distinct CDR3 sequences, 24% of them singletons. Sample share makes this clonotype medium-sized. Its antigen is currently unknown. The sequence derives from a human donor with a solid tumor. The sequenced sample consisted of blood. The V and J genes are TRBV7-9 and TRBJ2-3; no firm D call. The CDR3 DNA sequence: TGTGCCAGCAGCCATACCGCGATCACAGATACGCAGTATTTT. This sequence encodes CASSHTAITDTQYF.